Listed below are T cell receptor beta chains from one sample, sequenced in a study of PD-L1 blockade in urothelial cancer. Sequencing used immunoSEQ multiplex PCR; TCRdb keeps in-frame clones, though not all of them. The top ten clones hold 2.5% to 3% of a sample with 50,000 to 65,000 clones, roughly 86% of them seen once. The sequences come from PBMCs, collected around atezolizumab (anti-PD-L1) treatment. These TCRs come from a middle-aged man with urothelial cancer. The conserved cysteine and the conserved F or W are not part of the CDR3 here. The order of the fields is V gene, D gene, CDR3 protein. The D gene is left open where the match is weak.

TRBV28	TRBD2	ASSSPLLAGVYEQY
TRBV5-1	TRBD2	ASSLEGGGRAALKF
TRBV6-5	-	ASSYGGGAGATEAF
TRBV9	TRBD2	ASSVTSRTYNEQF
TRBV30	-	ASRFYSDTQY
TRBV29-1	TRBD1	SVDYATGGYEQY
TRBV10-3	TRBD1	AISPIQGAKYEQY
TRBV5-1	-	ASSLELLSGANVLT
TRBV11-2	-	ASSLVAKSTDTQY
TRBV19	-	ASRPGLRGYT
TRBV7-9	TRBD2	ASSARLAGGDNEQF
TRBV30	-	AWSVWSSSSYEQY
TRBV2	-	ASSLQGTHQPQH
TRBV13	-	ASSLREGPPGYGYT
TRBV10-3	-	AISESYRDGETQY
TRBV5-1	-	ASRYQTSSYNEQF
TRBV28	TRBD1	AGGRAQGNSQPQH
TRBV6-1	TRBD2	ASSGWGVTSGSHEQY
TRBV28	TRBD1	ASSTRDRGNYGYT
TRBV28	TRBD1	ASSLASRETGDGYT
TRBV5-6	TRBD1	ASSLVSFRTGPYNEQF
TRBV18	-	ASSRSPEAYEQY
TRBV4-2	-	ASSQASAQPQETQY
TRBV5-1	-	ASSLGNKPGTSGNTIY
TRBV18	TRBD1	ASSQDRSLGYT
TRBV18	TRBD2	ASSFYRLAGEETQY
TRBV7-2	TRBD1	ASSLGGTGLANTIY
TRBV7-9	-	ASSLVPANYGYT
TRBV27	-	ASSRGPGPNQPQH
TRBV11-2	-	ASSLLAGGQTQY
TRBV11-2	TRBD2	ASSLVTSGPSYEQY
TRBV5-6	TRBD2	ASSLNGRLGETQY
TRBV4-1	-	ASSPGQTLAKNIQY
TRBV7-9	TRBD2	ASSLVWVRESGSDTQY
TRBV7-8	TRBD1	ASSPRDREGQPQH
TRBV11-2	TRBD2	ASRGGLAGGTGELF
TRBV7-2	-	ASSRTRRETQY
TRBV4-1	-	ASSQDKFTRPGELF
TRBV7-9	TRBD1	ASSWTGRGQPQH
TRBV9	TRBD1	ASSPGTGDPEKLF
TRBV11-3	TRBD1	ASSLGQTAEQF
TRBV4-2	TRBD1	ASSQFTGTGGGETQY
TRBV19	TRBD2	ASSETSGYEQY
TRBV30	-	AWSVQGETQY
TRBV10-1	TRBD1	ASSEGPPWTGS
TRBV9	TRBD2	ASSVDAGGTDTQY
TRBV7-2	-	ASSFRPGQIYEQY
TRBV11-2	-	ASSFSGAEQY
TRBV28	TRBD1	ASSLTGYEQY
TRBV6-5	-	ATLETGELF
TRBV19	TRBD1	ASSSPGQSYEQY
TRBV7-7	TRBD2	ASSTTSGSKTGELF
TRBV14	-	ASSQQRGLGELF
TRBV6-5	-	ASSGWQGRQETQY
TRBV15	TRBD1	ATSWSRGFNEQY
TRBV19	-	ASKWLTEAF
TRBV11-2	-	ASSPTGNQPQH
TRBV28	TRBD1	ASSPRQGQLRPQH
TRBV28	TRBD1	ASSLPTLDRGHKQY